One and the same sample provided the 22 T cell receptor beta chains below, sequenced in a study of a mutant IDH1 vaccine in newly diagnosed glioma listed by TCRdb under 2021. Antigen specificity for these receptors is unknown. The library was built by means of the immunoSEQ multiplex PCR assay. TCRdb provides this immuneACCESS table in a form limited to in-frame rearrangements. Some clones are lacking; in checked studies, under half of them reflect an unresolved V gene, and why the rest are absent is not known. The sample records roughly 56,000 clones, roughly 75% of which are singletons. Jointly, the top ten make up roughly 5% of the sample. The time point label of this sample denotes: week 47, end of study. Each vaccine dose, consisting of 300 ug of a 20-mer mutant IDH1 peptide in Montanide, was administered subcutaneously with topical imiquimod. The sample consisted of PBMCs, taken from a glioma patient whose treatment included an IDH1 peptide vaccine. These receptors all come from a man in his forties or fifties with glioma.

The J gene is TRBJ2-1, the V gene TRBV18; 11 bases fit TRBD1. Trimming at V came to 7 bases and at J to 4 bases, leaving 6 bases not matched to a gene. The germline V gene has CDR1 KGHSH and CDR2 LQKENI. This CDR3 spans 15 amino acids. CDR3 sequence (DNA): TGTGCCAGCTTTCCAGGGACAGGGGGTTACAATGAGCAGTTCTTC. Translating it yields CASFPGTGGYNEQFF.

The rearrangement uses TRBV2 and TRBJ2-3; D is undetermined. Deletions cut 7 bases from V and 2 bases from J, with 13 bases between. CDR1 and CDR2 (germline): SNHLY, FYNNEI. The CDR3 spans 14 residues. CDR3 loop: CASTLTPHTDTQYF. CDR3 in DNA: TGTGCCAGCACATTGACCCCCCACACAGATACGCAGTATTTT.

This clone has just a few counts. This rearrangement joins TRBV7-9 to TRBJ1-2; D possibly corresponds to TRBD1 (6 bases). Trimming removed 5 bases at V and 6 bases at J, with 10 bases between. This CDR3 comprises 12 residues. Germline V CDR1 and CDR2: SEHNR, FQNEAQ (reference sequence). CDR3 residues: CASSQRDNGYTF. DNA for the CDR3: TGTGCCAGCAGCCAACGGGACAATGGCTACACCTTC. Combining the CDR3 with reference TRBV7-9 and TRBJ1-2 gives the whole variable domain DTGVSQNPRHKITKRGQNVTFRCDPISEHNRLYWYRQTLGQGPEFLTYFQNEAQLEKSRLLSDRFSAERPKGSFSTLEIQRTEQGDSAMYLCASSQRDNGYTFGSGTRLTVV.

This chain joins TRBV14 and TRBJ1-6; 7 nucleotides match TRBD1. The CDR3 is 16 residues long. The V segment lost 8 bases and the J segment 0 bases; nucleotides outside the gene matches: 7. Germline V gene lookup returns CDR1 SGHDN and CDR2 FVKESK. This CDR3 reads CASSNRDSSYNSPLHF. As DNA, the CDR3 is TGTGCCAGCTCAAATAGGGACAGCTCCTATAATTCACCCCTCCACTTT.

This clone was counted a few times. The rearrangement joins TRBV4-2 to TRBJ1-5, with 7 positions matching TRBD1. After removal of 2 bases from V and 4 bases from J, the junction contained 5 bases not matched to a gene. The CDR3 is 15 residues long. CDR1 is LGHNA, CDR2 YNFKEQ, per germline. In nucleotides, the CDR3 is TGTGCCAGCAGCCAAACGTCGACAGGGAATCAGCCCCAGCATTTT. This translates into CASSQTSTGNQPQHF.

The rearrangement links TRBV29-1 to TRBJ2-1; no firm D call. Germline CDR1 SQVTM, CDR2 ANQGSEA. Trimming removed 4 bases from V and 8 bases from J, with 9 bases in between. This CDR3 region has 11 residues. CDR3 in amino acids: CSVGYSDEQFF. DNA of the CDR3: TGCAGCGTTGGGTATTCCGATGAGCAGTTCTTC.

The chain is built from TRBV2 and TRBJ2-7, with D perhaps matching TRBD1 or TRBD2 (5 bases each). The germline V gene has CDR1 SNHLY and CDR2 FYNNEI. CDR3 length: 14 residues. V lost 5 bases, J lost 7 bases, and 18 bases lay in between. The CDR3 protein is CASSPDEGPREQYF. CDR3 bases: TGTGCCAGCAGTCCGGACGAGGGGCCTAGAGAGCAGTACTTC.

This chain uses TRBV29-1 with TRBJ2-5; D is possibly TRBD1 (6 bases). The germline V gene encodes CDR1 SQVTM and CDR2 ANQGSEA. The CDR3 is 13 amino acids. V shed 6 bases and J shed 5 bases, with 16 bases lying between them. The CDR3 is CSVQGPITETQYF. The CDR3, as DNA: TGCAGCGTCCAGGGGCCGATCACGGAGACCCAGTACTTC.

This clone was observed a few times. This rearrangement joins TRBV7-9 to TRBJ2-5; 9 bases map to TRBD1. The germline V gene encodes CDR1 SEHNR and CDR2 FQNEAQ (reference sequence). The CDR3 is 15 amino acids. The J segment lost 2 bases and the V segment lost 6 bases, leaving 7 bases of the junction unmatched. CDR3 bases: TGTGCCAGCAGTCCTAGGACAGGGGCGCAAGAGACCCAGTACTTC. This translates into CASSPRTGAQETQYF.

The chain employs TRBV10-3 and TRBJ2-2; the match to TRBD1 covers 9 bases. This CDR3 contains 14 residues. Germline V lookup: CDR1 ENHRY, CDR2 SYGVKD. V lost 11 bases and J lost 3; bases outside the gene matches: 7. The CDR3 protein is CASNRGQDTGELFF. The CDR3 DNA reads TGTGCCTCGAACAGGGGGCAAGACACCGGGGAGCTGTTTTTT.

The rearrangement uses TRBV9 and TRBJ2-2; tentatively, D is TRBD2 (5 bases). The CDR3 covers 12 residues. Germline V lookup: CDR1 SGDLS, CDR2 YYNGEE. V was shortened by 4 bases and J by 8 bases, with 9 bases between the two germline ends. The CDR3 bases are TGTGCCAGCAGCCGAGGGTGGGGGGAGCTGTTTTTT. Its translation: CASSRGWGELFF.

The chain uses TRBV2 and TRBJ2-1; the match to TRBD1 covers 8 bases. The V gene end was trimmed by 8 bases and the J gene end by 7 bases; junction bases not matched to a gene: 7. Germline CDR1 is SNHLY and CDR2 is FYNNEI. CDR3 length: 13 amino acids. CDR3 nucleotide sequence: TGTGCCAGCGTATTAGGGACAGGAAATGAGCAGTTCTTC. It codes for CASVLGTGNEQFF.

The J gene is TRBJ1-4, the V gene TRBV5-4; D gene unclear. From germline, CDR1 is SGHNT and CDR2 YYREEE (reference sequence). There are 15 residues in the CDR3. V lost 4 bases and J lost 5, with 15 bases in between. The CDR3 protein is CASSRGTDENEKLFF. The CDR3 bases are TGTGCCAGCAGCCGCGGCACAGACGAAAATGAAAAACTGTTTTTT. Based on the CDR3 plus reference TRBV5-4 and TRBJ1-4, the full variable domain is ETGVTQSPTHLIKTRGQQVTLRCSSQSGHNTVSWYQQALGQGPQFIFQYYREEENGRGNFPPRFSGLQFPNYSSELNVNALELDDSALYLCASSRGTDENEKLFFGSGTQLSVL.

V is TRBV15 and J is TRBJ2-1; tentatively, D is TRBD2 (5 bases). This CDR3 is built from 12 residues. Trimming shortened V by 4 bases and J by 5 bases, and 6 bases separated the two germline ends. Germline CDR1 reads LNHNV; CDR2 reads YYDKDF (reference sequence). DNA of the CDR3: TGTGCCACCAGCAACGGGGACAATGAGCAGTTCTTC. This encodes CATSNGDNEQFF.

In this sample, this clone turned up once. The chain recombines TRBV5-4 with TRBJ1-2; a weak D match, TRBD1 (5 bases). This CDR3 has 15 residues. Germline V CDR1 and CDR2: SGHNT, YYREEE (reference sequence). V was trimmed by 0 bases and J by 4 bases, leaving 13 bases between them. The CDR3 loop is CASSLGWQGGYGYTF. CDR3 nucleotides: TGTGCCAGCAGCTTGGGGTGGCAGGGAGGCTATGGCTACACCTTC.

To note about this clone: Other DNA sequences within the sample encode an identical CDR3. CDR3 sequence reads: CASSSGQGNSPLHF. DNA of the CDR3: TGTGCCAGCAGCTCGGGACAGGGAAATTCACCCCTCCACTTT. V is TRBV5-5 and J is TRBJ1-6, with 9 bases matching TRBD1. V dropped 3 bases and J dropped 7; count of bases not matched to a gene: 2. Germline V gives CDR1 SGHKS, CDR2 YYEKEE (reference sequence). The CDR3 has 14 amino acids.

CDR3 DNA: TGTGCCAGCAGTTATTCAATGAGCTACGAGCAGTACTTC. This codes for CASSYSMSYEQYF. The chain links TRBV6-5 to TRBJ2-7; D not certain. Trimming removed 3 bases from V and 3 bases from J, with 9 bases in between. The germline V gene has CDR1 MNHEY and CDR2 SVGAGI. The CDR3 runs to 13 residues.

The gene calls are TRBV7-9 and TRBJ1-2, with D uncertain. This CDR3 comprises 13 residues. Trimming left V 5 bases short and J 7 bases short, with 14 bases between. Germline V gene data show CDR1 as SEHNR and CDR2 as FQNEAQ (reference sequence). The CDR3 DNA reads TGTGCCAGCAGCCCCCGTAGGGTGGGTGGCTACACCTTC. Encoded protein: CASSPRRVGGYTF.

This chain connects TRBV30 to TRBJ1-6; 10 bases are shared with TRBD1. Germline V gene sequence: CDR1 GTSNPN, CDR2 SVGIG (reference sequence). The ends lost 3 bases at V and 10 bases at J; junction bases unmatched: 6. The CDR3 extends over 14 amino acids. This chain's CDR3 is CAWRGQGIFSPLHF. The CDR3, as DNA: TGTGCCTGGAGGGGACAGGGGATCTTCTCACCCCTCCACTTT.

The chain has TRBV30 and TRBJ1-4; no firm D call. This CDR3 is built from 12 residues. Germline loops: CDR1 GTSNPN, CDR2 SVGIG (reference sequence). V lost 4 bases, J lost 7 bases, and 10 bases lay in between. CDR3 protein: CAWKVRSEKLFF. CDR3 nucleotides: TGTGCCTGGAAGGTGAGAAGTGAAAAACTGTTTTTT.

This clone was recorded once. V is TRBV7-6 and J is TRBJ2-7; perhaps D is TRBD1 or TRBD2 (5 bases each). This CDR3 comprises 13 residues. Germline V gene sequence: CDR1 SGHVS, CDR2 FNYEAQ. Trimming removed 2 bases at V and 4 bases at J, with 9 bases between. The CDR3 region has the DNA TGTGCCAGCAGCTTAATGGGGGAGTACGAGCAGTACTTC. This codes for CASSLMGEYEQYF.

The CDR3 is CASSLGGNIGNQPQHF. The CDR3 DNA reads as TGTGCCAGCAGCTTGGGGGGGAACATCGGCAATCAGCCCCAGCATTTT. The gene calls are TRBV5-4 and TRBJ1-5; perhaps TRBD1 as D (5 bases). CDR3 length equals 16 residues. Germline values: CDR1 SGHNT, CDR2 YYREEE (reference sequence). V gave up 0 bases and J gave up 2 bases, with 12 bases separating them. Full variable domain (rest looked up from reference TRBV5-4 and TRBJ1-5): ETGVTQSPTHLIKTRGQQVTLRCSSQSGHNTVSWYQQALGQGPQFIFQYYREEENGRGNFPPRFSGLQFPNYSSELNVNALELDDSALYLCASSLGGNIGNQPQHFGDGTRLSIL.